This T cell receptor beta chain was recovered during a study of T cell clones after liver transplantation. General observations from the study: In a couple of subjects, few donor cells limited the measurable donor-reactive repertoire.

This table comes from immunoSEQ multiplex PCR, and its TCRdb copy is limited to in-frame clones, with some not included. The table records just over 60,000 clones, 70% to 75% of them present only once. With regard to this clone: Its specificity is not known. At one boundary the junction diverges from the germline segment, which might be a read error.

This CDR3 has 14 amino acids. From germline, CDR1 is SSHAT and CDR2 FNYEAQ (reference sequence). Thawed unstimulated PBMCs were FACS-sorted by CD3, CD4 and CD8 into two populations. This TCR was recovered from a human donor who received a liver transplant. This sequence joins TRBV7-7 and TRBJ1-6, with 7 bases matching TRBD1. This sample comprised CD4+ T cells from blood, obtained before liver transplant. CDR3 nucleotides: TGTGCTAGCAGCTTAGGGGACAGCGATTCACCCCTCCACTTT. Translated: CASSLGDSDSPLHF.